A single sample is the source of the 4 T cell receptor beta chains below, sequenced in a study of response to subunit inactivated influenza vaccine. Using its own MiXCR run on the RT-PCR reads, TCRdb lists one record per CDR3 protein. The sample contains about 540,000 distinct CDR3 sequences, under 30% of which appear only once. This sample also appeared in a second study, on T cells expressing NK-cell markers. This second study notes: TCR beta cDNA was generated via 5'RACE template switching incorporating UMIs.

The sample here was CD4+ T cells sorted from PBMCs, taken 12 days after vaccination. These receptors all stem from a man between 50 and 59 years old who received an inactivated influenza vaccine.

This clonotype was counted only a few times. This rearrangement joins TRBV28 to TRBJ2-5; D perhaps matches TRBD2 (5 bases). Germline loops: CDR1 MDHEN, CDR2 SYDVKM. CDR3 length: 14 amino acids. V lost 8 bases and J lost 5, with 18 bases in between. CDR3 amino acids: CASAVLDESETQYF. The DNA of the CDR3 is TGTGCCAGCGCGGTACTAGATGAATCCGAGACCCAGTACTTC.

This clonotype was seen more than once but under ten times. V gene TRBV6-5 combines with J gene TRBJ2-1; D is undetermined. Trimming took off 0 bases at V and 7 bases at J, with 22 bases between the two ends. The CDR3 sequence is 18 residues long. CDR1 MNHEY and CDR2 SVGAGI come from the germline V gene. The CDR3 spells CASSYSILGPSELNEQFF. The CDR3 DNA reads TGTGCCAGCAGTTACTCGATTCTGGGTCCCTCCGAATTAAATGAGCAGTTCTTC.

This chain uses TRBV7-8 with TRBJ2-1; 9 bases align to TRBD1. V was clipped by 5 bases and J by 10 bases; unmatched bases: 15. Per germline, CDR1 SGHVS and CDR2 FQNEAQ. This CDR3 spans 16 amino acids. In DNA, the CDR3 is TGTGCCAGCAGCATGGCCGGGACAGGGTTTGGGGGGGAGCAGTTCTTC. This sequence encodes CASSMAGTGFGGEQFF.

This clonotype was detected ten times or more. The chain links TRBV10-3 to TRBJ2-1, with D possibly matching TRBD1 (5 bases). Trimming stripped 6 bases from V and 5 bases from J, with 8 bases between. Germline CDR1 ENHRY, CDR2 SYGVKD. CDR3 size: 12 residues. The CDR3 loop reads CAIRGLDNEQFF. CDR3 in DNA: TGTGCCATCAGGGGGCTTGACAATGAGCAGTTCTTC.